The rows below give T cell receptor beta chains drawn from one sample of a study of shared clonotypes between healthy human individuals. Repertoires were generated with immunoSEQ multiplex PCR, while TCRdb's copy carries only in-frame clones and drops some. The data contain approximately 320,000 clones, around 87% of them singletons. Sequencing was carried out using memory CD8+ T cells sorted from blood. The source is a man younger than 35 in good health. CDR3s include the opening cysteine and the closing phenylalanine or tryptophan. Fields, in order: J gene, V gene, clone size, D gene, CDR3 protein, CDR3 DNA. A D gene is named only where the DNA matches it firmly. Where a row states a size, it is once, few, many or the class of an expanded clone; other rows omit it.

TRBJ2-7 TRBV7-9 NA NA CASSLDWDSYEQYF TGTGCCAGCAGCTTGGACTGGGACTCCTACGAGCAGTACTTC
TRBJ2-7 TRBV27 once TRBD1 CASSPSTGGIAYEQYF TGTGCCAGCAGTCCTTCGACAGGGGGCATCGCCTACGAGCAGTACTTC
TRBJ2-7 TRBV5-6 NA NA CASSWGPDYEQYF TGTGCCAGCAGCTGGGGGCCCGACTACGAGCAGTACTTC
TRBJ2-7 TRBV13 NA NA CASSLDSAYEQYF TGTGCCAGCAGCTTAGATTCGGCCTACGAGCAGTACTTC
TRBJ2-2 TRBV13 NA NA CASSLGPASGELFF TGTGCCAGCAGCTTAGGTCCCGCCTCGGGGGAGCTGTTTTTT
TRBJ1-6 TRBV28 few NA CASSPADSRTNSPLHF TGTGCCAGCAGCCCGGCGGACAGCCGAACTAATTCACCCCTCCACTTT
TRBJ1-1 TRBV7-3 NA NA CASSALPRGGDTEAFF TGTGCCAGCAGCGCACTACCCAGGGGAGGGGACACTGAAGCTTTCTTT
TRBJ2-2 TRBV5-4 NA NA CASSGRWNANTGELFF TGTGCCAGCAGCGGGCGGTGGAACGCGAACACCGGGGAGCTGTTTTTT
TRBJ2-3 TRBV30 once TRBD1 CAWSVLPGGSTDTQYF TGTGCCTGGAGTGTACTCCCAGGGGGTTCCACAGATACGCAGTATTTT
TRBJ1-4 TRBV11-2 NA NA CASSFGPPGEKLFF TGTGCCAGCAGCTTCGGACCTCCCGGTGAAAAACTGTTTTTT
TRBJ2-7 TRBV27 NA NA CASSLTRNEQYF TGTGCCAGCAGTTTGACGAGGAACGAGCAGTACTTC
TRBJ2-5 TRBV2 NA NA CASSEALRGDGETQYF TGTGCCAGCAGTGAAGCGCTCAGGGGGGATGGAGAGACCCAGTACTTC
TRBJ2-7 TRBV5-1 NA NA CASSLYYEQYF TGCGCCAGCAGCTTATACTACGAGCAGTACTTC
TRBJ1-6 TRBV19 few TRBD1 CASSNSDRGQSPLHF TGTGCCAGTAGCAACTCGGACAGGGGGCAATCACCCCTCCACTTT
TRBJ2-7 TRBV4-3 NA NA CASSQGTAFFYEQYF TGCGCCAGCAGCCAAGGGACAGCGTTCTTCTACGAGCAGTACTTC
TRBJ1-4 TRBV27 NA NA CASSLSKWGKLFF TGTGCCAGCAGTTTATCGAAATGGGGAAAACTGTTTTTT
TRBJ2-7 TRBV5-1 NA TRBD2 CASSFFSGGYEQYF TGCGCCAGCAGCTTCTTTAGCGGGGGCTACGAGCAGTACTTC
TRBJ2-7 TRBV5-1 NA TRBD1 CASSWDRGYEQYF TGCGCCAGCAGCTGGGACAGGGGCTACGAGCAGTACTTC
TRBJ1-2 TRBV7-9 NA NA CASSANSGDGYTF TGTGCCAGCAGCGCTAATTCAGGGGATGGCTACACCTTC
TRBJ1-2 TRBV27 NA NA CASPGVLGYTF TGTGCCAGTCCGGGGGTGTTGGGCTACACCTTC
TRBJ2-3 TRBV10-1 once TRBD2 CASSDTGLAATDTQYF TGCGCCAGCAGTGACACCGGACTAGCGGCCACAGATACGCAGTATTTT